The entry that follows covers one T cell receptor beta chain sequence. Its antigen is still unknown. The data derive from a study of T cells in localized non-small cell lung cancer. Study results and limitations: Uninvolved adjacent lung showed the highest T cell clonality, exceeding tumor.

Sequencing was performed with immunoSEQ multiplex PCR; in TCRdb, only in-frame clones are kept and a portion is missing. This table has some 910 clones, approximately 22% appearing once. According to the study, adjacent lung free of atypia was obtained at least 2 cm from the tumor margin. This CDR3 is 15 amino acids long. Germline V gene lookup returns CDR1 LNHDA and CDR2 SQIVND (reference sequence). Trimming removed 0 bases from V and 1 base from J, with 7 bases in between. This sequence originates from a woman between 35 and 75 years old with stage III lung adenocarcinoma. Source: normal lung tissue next to the tumor, taken before any cancer treatment. The J gene is TRBJ1-5, the V gene TRBV19; D gene uncertain. CDR3 loop: CASSIENRSNQPQHF. Here the CDR3 DNA reads TGTGCCAGTAGTATAGAGAACCGAAGCAATCAGCCCCAGCATTTT.